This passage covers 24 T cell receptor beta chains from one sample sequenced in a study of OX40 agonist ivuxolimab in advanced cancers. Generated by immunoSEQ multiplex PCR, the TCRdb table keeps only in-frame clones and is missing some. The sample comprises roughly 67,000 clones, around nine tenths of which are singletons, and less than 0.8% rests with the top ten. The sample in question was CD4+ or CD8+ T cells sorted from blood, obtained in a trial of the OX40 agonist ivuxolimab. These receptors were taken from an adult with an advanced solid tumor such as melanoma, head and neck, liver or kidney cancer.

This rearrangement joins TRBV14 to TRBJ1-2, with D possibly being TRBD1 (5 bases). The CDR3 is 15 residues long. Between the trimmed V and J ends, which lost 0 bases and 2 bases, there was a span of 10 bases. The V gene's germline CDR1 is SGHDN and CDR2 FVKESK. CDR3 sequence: CASSQDGGGNYGYTF. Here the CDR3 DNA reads TGTGCCAGCAGCCAAGACGGGGGAGGAAACTATGGCTACACCTTC.

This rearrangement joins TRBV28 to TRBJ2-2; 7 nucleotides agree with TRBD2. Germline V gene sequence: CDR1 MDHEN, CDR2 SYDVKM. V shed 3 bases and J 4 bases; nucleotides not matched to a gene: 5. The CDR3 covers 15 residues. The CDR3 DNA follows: TGTGCCAGCAGTTTCTTGGGACTAACCACCGGGGAGCTGTTTTTT. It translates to CASSFLGLTTGELFF.

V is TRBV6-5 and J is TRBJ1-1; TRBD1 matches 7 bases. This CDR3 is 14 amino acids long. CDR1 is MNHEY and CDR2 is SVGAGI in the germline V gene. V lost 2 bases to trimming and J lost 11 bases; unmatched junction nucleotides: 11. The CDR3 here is CASSYDRVGPGAFF. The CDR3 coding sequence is TGTGCCAGCAGTTACGACAGGGTGGGGCCTGGGGCTTTCTTT.

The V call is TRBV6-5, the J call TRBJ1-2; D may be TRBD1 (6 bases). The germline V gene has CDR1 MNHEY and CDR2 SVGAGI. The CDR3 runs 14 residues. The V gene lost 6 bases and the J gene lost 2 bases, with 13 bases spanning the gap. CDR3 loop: CASSNRESNYGYTF. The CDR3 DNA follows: TGTGCCAGCAGCAACAGGGAATCGAACTATGGCTACACCTTC.

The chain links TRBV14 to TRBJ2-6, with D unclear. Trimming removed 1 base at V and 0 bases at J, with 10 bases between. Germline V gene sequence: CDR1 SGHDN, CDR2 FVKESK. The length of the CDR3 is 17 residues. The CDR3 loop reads CASSQVQVHSGANVLTF. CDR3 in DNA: TGTGCCAGCAGCCAAGTTCAGGTTCACTCTGGGGCCAACGTCCTGACTTTC.

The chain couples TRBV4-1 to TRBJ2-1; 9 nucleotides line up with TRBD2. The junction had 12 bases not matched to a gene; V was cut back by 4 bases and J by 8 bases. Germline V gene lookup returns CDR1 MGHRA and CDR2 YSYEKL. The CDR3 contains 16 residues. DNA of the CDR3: TGCGCCAGCAGCCTCCCTTTTGGCGGGAGGGTCGATGAGCAGTTCTTC. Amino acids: CASSLPFGGRVDEQFF.

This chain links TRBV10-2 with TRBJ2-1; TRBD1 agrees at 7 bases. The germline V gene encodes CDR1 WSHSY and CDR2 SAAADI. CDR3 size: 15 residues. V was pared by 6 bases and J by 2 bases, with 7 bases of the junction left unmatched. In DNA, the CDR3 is TGCGCCAGCAGGAGAGGGACAGATCCCTACAATGAGCAGTTCTTC. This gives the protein CASRRGTDPYNEQFF.

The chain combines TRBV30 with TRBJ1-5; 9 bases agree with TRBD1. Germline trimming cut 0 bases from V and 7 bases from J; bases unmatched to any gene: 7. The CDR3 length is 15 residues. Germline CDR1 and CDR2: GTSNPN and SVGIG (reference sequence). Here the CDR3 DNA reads TGTGCCTGGAGTGTACAGGGGGCGACAGGACAGCCCCAGCATTTT. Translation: CAWSVQGATGQPQHF.

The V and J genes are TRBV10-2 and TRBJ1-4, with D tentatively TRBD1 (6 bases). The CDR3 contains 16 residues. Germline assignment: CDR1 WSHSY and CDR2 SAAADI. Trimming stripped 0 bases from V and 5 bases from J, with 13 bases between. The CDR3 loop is CASSESRGQRNEKLFF. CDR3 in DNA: TGCGCCAGCAGTGAGTCTAGAGGACAGCGCAATGAAAAACTGTTTTTT.

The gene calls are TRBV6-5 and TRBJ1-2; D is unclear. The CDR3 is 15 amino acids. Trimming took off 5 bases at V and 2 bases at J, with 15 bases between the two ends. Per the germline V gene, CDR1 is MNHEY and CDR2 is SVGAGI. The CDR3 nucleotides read TGTGCCAGCAGTCCCGTATCTGTCGGGAACTATGGCTACACCTTC. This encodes CASSPVSVGNYGYTF.

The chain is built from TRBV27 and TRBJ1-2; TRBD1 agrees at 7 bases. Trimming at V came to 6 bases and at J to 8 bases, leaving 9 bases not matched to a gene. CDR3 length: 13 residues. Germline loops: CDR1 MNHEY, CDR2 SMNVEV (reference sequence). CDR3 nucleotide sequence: TGTGCCAGCAGGATCGCGCAGGGGGAGGGCTACACCTTC. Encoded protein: CASRIAQGEGYTF.

The CDR3 spells CASSQDRRGGYYGYTF. CDR3 in DNA: TGCGCCAGCAGCCAAGATCGTAGGGGGGGGTACTATGGCTACACCTTC. The chain links TRBV4-3 to TRBJ1-2; tentative D call: TRBD1 (6 bases). Germline lookup yields CDR1 LGHNA and CDR2 YSLEER. CDR3 size: 16 residues. The V end lost 0 bases, the J end lost 3 bases, and 14 bases lay between the germline ends.

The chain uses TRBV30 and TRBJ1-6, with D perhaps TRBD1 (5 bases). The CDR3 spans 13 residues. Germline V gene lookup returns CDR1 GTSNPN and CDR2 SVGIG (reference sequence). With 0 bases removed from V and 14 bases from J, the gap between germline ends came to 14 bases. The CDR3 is CAWSVLGPGALHF. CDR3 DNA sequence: TGTGCCTGGAGTGTATTGGGACCCGGAGCCCTCCACTTT.

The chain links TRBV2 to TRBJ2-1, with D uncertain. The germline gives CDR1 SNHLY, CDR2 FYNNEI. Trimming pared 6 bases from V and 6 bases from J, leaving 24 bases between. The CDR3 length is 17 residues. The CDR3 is CASRGPPGPPKGNEQFF. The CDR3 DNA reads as TGTGCCAGCAGGGGTCCCCCCGGGCCCCCGAAGGGCAATGAGCAGTTCTTC.

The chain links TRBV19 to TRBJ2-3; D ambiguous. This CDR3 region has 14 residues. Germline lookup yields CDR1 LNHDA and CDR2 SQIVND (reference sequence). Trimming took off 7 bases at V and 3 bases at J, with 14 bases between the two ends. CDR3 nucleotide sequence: TGTGCCAGTACCCTCGGTCTAGGGACAGATACGCAGTATTTT. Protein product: CASTLGLGTDTQYF.

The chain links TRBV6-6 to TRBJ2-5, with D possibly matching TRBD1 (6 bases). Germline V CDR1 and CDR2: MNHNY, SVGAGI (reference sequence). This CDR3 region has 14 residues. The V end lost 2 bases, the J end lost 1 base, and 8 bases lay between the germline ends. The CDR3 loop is CASSYGTLQETQYF. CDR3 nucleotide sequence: TGTGCCAGCAGTTACGGGACACTCCAAGAGACCCAGTACTTC.

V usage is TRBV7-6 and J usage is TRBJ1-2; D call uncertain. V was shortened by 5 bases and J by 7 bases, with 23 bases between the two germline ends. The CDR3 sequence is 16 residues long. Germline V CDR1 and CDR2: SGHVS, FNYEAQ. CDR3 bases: TGTGCCAGCAGCCCGCTCCCCCCGGAGAGCAGGTCTGGCTACACCTTC. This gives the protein CASSPLPPESRSGYTF.

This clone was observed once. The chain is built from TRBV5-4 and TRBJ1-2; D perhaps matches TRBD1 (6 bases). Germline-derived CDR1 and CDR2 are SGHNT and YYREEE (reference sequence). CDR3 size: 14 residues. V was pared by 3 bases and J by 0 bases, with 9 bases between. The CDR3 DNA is TGTGCCAGCAGCTCGGACAGATCTAACTATGGCTACACCTTC. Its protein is CASSSDRSNYGYTF. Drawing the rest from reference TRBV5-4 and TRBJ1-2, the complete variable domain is ETGVTQSPTHLIKTRGQQVTLRCSSQSGHNTVSWYQQALGQGPQFIFQYYREEENGRGNFPPRFSGLQFPNYSSELNVNALELDDSALYLCASSSDRSNYGYTFGSGTRLTVV.

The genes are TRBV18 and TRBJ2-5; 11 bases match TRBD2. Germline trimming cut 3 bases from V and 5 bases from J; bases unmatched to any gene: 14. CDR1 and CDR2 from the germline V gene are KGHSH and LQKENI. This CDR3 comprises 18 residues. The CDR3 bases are TGTGCCAGCTCACCTCCCCGGGGACTAGCGGAGGCGCGGGAGACCCAGTACTTC. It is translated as CASSPPRGLAEARETQYF.

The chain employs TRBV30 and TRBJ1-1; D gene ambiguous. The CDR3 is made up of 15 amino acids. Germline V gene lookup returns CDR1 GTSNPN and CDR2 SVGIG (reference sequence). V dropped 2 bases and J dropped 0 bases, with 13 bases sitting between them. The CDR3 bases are TGTGCCTGGAGTCCAGGTGGGCGTATGAACACTGAAGCTTTCTTT. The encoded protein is CAWSPGGRMNTEAFF.

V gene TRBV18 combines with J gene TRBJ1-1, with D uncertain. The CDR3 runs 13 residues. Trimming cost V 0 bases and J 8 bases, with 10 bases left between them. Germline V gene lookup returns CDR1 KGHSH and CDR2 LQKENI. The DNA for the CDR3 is TGTGCCAGCTCACCACCGGCGGGGAAAGAAGCTTTCTTT. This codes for CASSPPAGKEAFF. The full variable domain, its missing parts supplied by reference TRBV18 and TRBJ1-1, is NAGVMQNPRHLVRRRGQEARLRCSPMKGHSHVYWYRQLPEEGLKFMVYLQKENIIDESGMPKERFSAEFPKEGPSILRIQQVVRGDSAAYFCASSPPAGKEAFFGQGTRLTVV.

The CDR3 DNA is TGTGCCAGTAGTCCAGGGGTAGGTGGCTACACCTTC. Translation: CASSPGVGGYTF. The chain combines TRBV19 with TRBJ1-2; weak D call: TRBD1 (6 bases). Germline V gene lookup returns CDR1 LNHDA and CDR2 SQIVND (reference sequence). The V end lost 5 bases, the J end lost 7 bases, and 11 bases lay between the germline ends. The CDR3 consists of 12 residues.

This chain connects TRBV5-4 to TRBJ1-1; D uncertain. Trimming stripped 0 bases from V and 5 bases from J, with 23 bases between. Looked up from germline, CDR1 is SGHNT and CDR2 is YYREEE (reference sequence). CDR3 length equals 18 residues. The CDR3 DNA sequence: TGTGCCAGCAGCTTGGCGGGGATCCGTTCAAACAGAATGACTGAAGCTTTCTTT. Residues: CASSLAGIRSNRMTEAFF.

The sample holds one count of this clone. The chain's CDR3 is CASSIRVGVATGELFF. Here the CDR3 DNA reads TGTGCCAGTAGTATTCGAGTCGGGGTGGCCACCGGGGAGCTGTTTTTT. This sequence joins TRBV19 and TRBJ2-2; the D gene is possibly TRBD2 (5 bases). This CDR3 is built from 16 residues. From germline, CDR1 is LNHDA and CDR2 SQIVND (reference sequence). Trimming left V 3 bases short and J 4 bases short, with 15 bases between.